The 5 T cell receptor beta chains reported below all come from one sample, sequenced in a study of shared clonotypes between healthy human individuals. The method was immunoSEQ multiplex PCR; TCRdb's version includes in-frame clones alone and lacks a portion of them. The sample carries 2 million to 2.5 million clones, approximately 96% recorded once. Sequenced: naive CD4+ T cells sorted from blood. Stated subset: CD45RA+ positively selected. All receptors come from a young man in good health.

CDR3 nucleotides: TGCGCCAGCAGCTTGAGCGGGGGGGTCGCCGGGGAGCTGTTTTTT. The encoded protein is CASSLSGGVAGELFF. The chain is built from TRBV5-1 and TRBJ2-2; 10 bases map to TRBD2. This CDR3 spans 15 amino acids. The germline gives CDR1 SGHRS, CDR2 YFSETQ. V lost 1 base, J lost 6 bases, and 3 bases stayed unmatched.

The CDR3 sequence is CASSQRGTVQSPLHF. The CDR3 DNA is TGTGCCAGCAGTCAAAGGGGTACAGTACAGTCACCCCTCCACTTT. The chain employs TRBV7-2 and TRBJ1-6; possible D gene TRBD1, 5 bases. This CDR3 is built from 15 residues. CDR1 and CDR2 (germline): SGHTA, FQGNSA. Deletions cut 6 bases from V and 10 bases from J, with 19 bases between.

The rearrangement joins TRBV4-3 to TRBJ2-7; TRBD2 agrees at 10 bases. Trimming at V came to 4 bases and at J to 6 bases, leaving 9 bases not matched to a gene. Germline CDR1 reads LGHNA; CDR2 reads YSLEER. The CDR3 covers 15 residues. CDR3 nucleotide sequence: TGCGCCAGCAGCCCCTCGAGCGGGAGGGCCTTCGAGCAGTACTTC. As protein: CASSPSSGRAFEQYF.

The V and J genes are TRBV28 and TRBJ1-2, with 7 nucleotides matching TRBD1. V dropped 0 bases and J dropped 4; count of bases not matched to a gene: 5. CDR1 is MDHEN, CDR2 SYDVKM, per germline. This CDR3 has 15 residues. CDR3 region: CASSLWRQGAYGYTF. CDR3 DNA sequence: TGTGCCAGCAGTTTATGGCGACAGGGTGCCTATGGCTACACCTTC.

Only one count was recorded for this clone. The CDR3 sequence is CASSSRTSGGINNEQFF. The CDR3 DNA sequence: TGTGCCAGCAGCTCAAGGACTAGCGGGGGGATCAACAATGAGCAGTTCTTC. This sequence joins TRBV7-9 and TRBJ2-1, with TRBD2 matching over 14 bases. Germline CDR1 is SEHNR and CDR2 is FQNEAQ (reference sequence). The CDR3 is 17 amino acids. Trimming removed 4 bases from V and 5 bases from J; junction bases left unmatched: 7.